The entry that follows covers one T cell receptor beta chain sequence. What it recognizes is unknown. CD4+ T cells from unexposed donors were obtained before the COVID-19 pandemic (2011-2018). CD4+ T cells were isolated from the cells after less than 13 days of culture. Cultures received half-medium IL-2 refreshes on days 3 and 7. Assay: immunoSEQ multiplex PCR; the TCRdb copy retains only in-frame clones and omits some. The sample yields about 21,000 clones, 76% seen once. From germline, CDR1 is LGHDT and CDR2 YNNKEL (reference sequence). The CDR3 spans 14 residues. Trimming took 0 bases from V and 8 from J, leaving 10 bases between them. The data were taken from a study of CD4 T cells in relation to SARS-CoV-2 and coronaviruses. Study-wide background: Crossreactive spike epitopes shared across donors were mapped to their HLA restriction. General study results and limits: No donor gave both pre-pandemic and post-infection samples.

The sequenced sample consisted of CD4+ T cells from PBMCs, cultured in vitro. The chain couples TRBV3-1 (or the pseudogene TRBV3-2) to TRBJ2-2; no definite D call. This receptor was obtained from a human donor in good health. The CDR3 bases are TGTGCCAGCAGCCAAGATAAAGGACGAGGGGAGCTGTTTTTT. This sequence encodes CASSQDKGRGELFF.